This TCR beta chain was retrieved from a study of T cell changes during pregnancy in multiple sclerosis. Trimming took off 1 base at V and 6 bases at J, with 13 bases between the two ends. This CDR3 has 15 residues. Per germline, CDR1 SGHRS and CDR2 YFSETQ. The assay was immunoSEQ multiplex PCR, and TCRdb's table has in-frame clones only and misses some. Here the sample spans some 37,000 clones, approximately 92% being singletons. Sample: PBMCs (not recorded whether the cells were cultured). The V call is TRBV5-1, the J call TRBJ2-2; D is unclear. This TCR was recovered from a female donor with multiple sclerosis, enrolled in a pregnancy study. The CDR3 nucleotides read TGCGCCAGCAGCTTGCCGCTCCCGGAACCCGGGGAGCTGTTTTTT. It codes for CASSLPLPEPGELFF.